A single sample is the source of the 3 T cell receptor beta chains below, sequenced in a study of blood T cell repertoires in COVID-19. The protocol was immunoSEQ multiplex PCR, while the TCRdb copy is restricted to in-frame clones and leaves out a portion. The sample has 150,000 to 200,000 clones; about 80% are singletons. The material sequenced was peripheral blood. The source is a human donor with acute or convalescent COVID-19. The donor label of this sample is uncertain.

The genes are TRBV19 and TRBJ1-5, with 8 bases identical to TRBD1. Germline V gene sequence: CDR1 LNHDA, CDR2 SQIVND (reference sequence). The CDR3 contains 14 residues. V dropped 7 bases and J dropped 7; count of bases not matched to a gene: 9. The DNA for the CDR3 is TGTGCCAGTATGGACGGACAGGGAGGCCAGCCCCAGCATTTT. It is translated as CASMDGQGGQPQHF.

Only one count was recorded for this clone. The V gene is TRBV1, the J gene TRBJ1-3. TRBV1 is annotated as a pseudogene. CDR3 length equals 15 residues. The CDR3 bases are TGCACCAGCAGCCAAGGTGACCCGGGGGGAAACACCATATATTTT. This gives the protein CTSSQGDPGGNTIYF.

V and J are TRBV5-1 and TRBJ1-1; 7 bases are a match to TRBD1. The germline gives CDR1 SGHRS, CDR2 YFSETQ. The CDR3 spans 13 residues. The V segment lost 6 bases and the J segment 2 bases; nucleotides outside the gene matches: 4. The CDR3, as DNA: TGCGCCAGCAACGGGGACAGCAACACTGAAGCTTTCTTT. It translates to CASNGDSNTEAFF.